This paragraph covers one TCR beta chain sequence. How the authors handled the data: The assay estimated nucleated cells by amplifying reference gene primers. The assay was immunoSEQ multiplex PCR, and TCRdb's table has in-frame clones only and misses some. V, J and clone size are taken as reported in that table, and D and trimming were inferred from the DNA itself. The profile shows some 120,000 clones, 70% to 90% of them singletons. These data come from a study of blood T cell repertoires in COVID-19. Overall study context: The cDNA or gDNA used as material had been derived from T cells, B-cell-depleted T cells, or PBMCs.

Source material: peripheral blood. This TCR was recovered from a woman aged 80 or over with acute or convalescent COVID-19.

The CDR3: CASSPMTGVLYEQYF. Written as DNA, the CDR3 is TGTGCCAGCAGCCCCATGACAGGGGTATTGTACGAGCAGTACTTC. The rearrangement uses TRBV9 and TRBJ2-7; 8 nucleotides agree with TRBD1. V lost 4 bases to trimming and J lost 4 bases; unmatched junction nucleotides: 10. Per the germline V gene, CDR1 is SGDLS and CDR2 is YYNGEE. The length of the CDR3 is 15 residues.